These 22 T cell receptor beta chains share one sample of origin, sequenced in a study of shared T cell receptors in the human thymus. The protocol was immunoSEQ multiplex PCR, while the TCRdb copy is restricted to in-frame clones and leaves out a portion. The data contain more than 550,000 clones, approximately 85% of them singletons. These data also featured in a second study, about human thymus T cells.

The sequencing input was thymocytes. The receptors come from a girl under three years old with a congenital heart defect.

The CDR3 region is CASSKDSVYEQYF. In nucleotides, the CDR3 is TGTGCCAGCAGCAAGGACAGCGTTTACGAGCAGTACTTC. The chain has TRBV14 and TRBJ2-7, with a possible D match to TRBD1 (6 bases). The V gene's germline CDR1 is SGHDN and CDR2 FVKESK. V was pared by 5 bases and J by 4 bases, with 12 bases between. This CDR3 is 13 amino acids long. The full variable domain, its missing parts supplied by reference TRBV14 and TRBJ2-7, is EAGVTQFPSHSVIEKGQTVTLRCDPISGHDNLYWYRRVMGKEIKFLLHFVKESKQDESGMPNNRFLAERTGGTYSTLKVQPAELEDSGVYFCASSKDSVYEQYFGPGTRLTVT.

This CDR3 is CASSPASSADYEQYF. The CDR3 nucleotides read TGTGCCAGTAGTCCAGCTAGTTCGGCGGACTACGAGCAGTACTTC. V gene TRBV19 combines with J gene TRBJ2-7, with D uncertain. The germline V and J ends were trimmed by 5 bases and 3 bases, with 17 bases remaining between them. The CDR3 runs to 15 residues. CDR1 LNHDA and CDR2 SQIVND come from the germline V gene (reference sequence).

This chain links TRBV4-1 with TRBJ1-1; tentatively, D is TRBD1 (6 bases). This CDR3 has 14 amino acids. Trimming removed 1 base from V and 4 bases from J, with 10 bases in between. From germline, CDR1 is MGHRA and CDR2 YSYEKL. The CDR3 DNA is TGCGCCAGCAGCCAAGGTGGGACACCCACTGAAGCTTTCTTT. It is translated as CASSQGGTPTEAFF.

The CDR3 loop is CATSRDRGGQEAFF. The CDR3 DNA sequence: TGTGCCACCAGCAGAGATCGCGGAGGACAGGAAGCTTTCTTT. The chain recombines TRBV15 with TRBJ1-1, with a weak D call TRBD1 (6 bases). CDR1 is LNHNV and CDR2 is YYDKDF in the germline V gene (reference sequence). CDR3 size: 14 residues. Trimming pared 0 bases from V and 8 bases from J, leaving 13 bases between.

V is TRBV6-5 and J is TRBJ2-5, with TRBD1 matching over 7 bases. The CDR3 runs 13 residues. V was clipped by 8 bases and J by 2 bases; unmatched bases: 5. Germline V gene data show CDR1 as MNHEY and CDR2 as SVGAGI. The CDR3 bases are TGTGCCAGCTGGGGACAGAAACAAGAGACCCAGTACTTC. Its protein is CASWGQKQETQYF.

In DNA, the CDR3 is TGTGCCAGTAGCTCCGGGGGAGGGGAGTACACTGAAGCTTTCTTT. The encoded protein is CASSSGGGEYTEAFF. This chain links TRBV19 with TRBJ1-1; tentative D call: TRBD1 (5 bases). This CDR3 comprises 15 residues. V was trimmed by 6 bases and J by 3 bases, leaving 17 bases between them. Per germline, CDR1 LNHDA and CDR2 SQIVND (reference sequence).

This chain joins TRBV7-9 and TRBJ1-1, with 12 nucleotides matching TRBD1. The CDR3 is 19 residues long. The junction had 17 bases not matched to a gene; V was cut back by 4 bases and J by 5 bases. Germline lookup yields CDR1 SEHNR and CDR2 FQNEAQ (reference sequence). The chain's CDR3 is CASSSVYRDRGRRGTEAFF. The CDR3 DNA reads TGTGCCAGCAGCTCAGTTTACCGGGACAGGGGGCGCAGGGGTACTGAAGCTTTCTTT. The whole variable domain, filled in from reference TRBV7-9 and TRBJ1-1, reads DTGVSQNPRHKITKRGQNVTFRCDPISEHNRLYWYRQTLGQGPEFLTYFQNEAQLEKSRLLSDRFSAERPKGSFSTLEIQRTEQGDSAMYLCASSSVYRDRGRRGTEAFFGQGTRLTVV.

The chain joins TRBV28 to TRBJ2-1, with 11 bases matching TRBD1. Germline CDR1 and CDR2: MDHEN and SYDVKM. The CDR3 covers 16 residues. J gave up 6 bases and V 6 bases, and 10 bases lay outside the gene matches. The CDR3 loop is CASSPTKGQGGNEQFF. In nucleotides, the CDR3 is TGTGCCAGCAGCCCCACCAAGGGACAGGGGGGCAATGAGCAGTTCTTC.

This sequence joins TRBV4-1 and TRBJ1-1; 8 nucleotides agree with TRBD1. Trimming took 1 base from V and 3 from J; bases not matched to a gene: 13. Germline V gene lookup returns CDR1 MGHRA and CDR2 YSYEKL. The CDR3 length is 18 residues. The CDR3 here is CASSQVGQGPSLDTEAFF. The DNA for the CDR3 is TGCGCCAGCAGCCAAGTCGGACAGGGCCCCAGTTTGGACACTGAAGCTTTCTTT.

V usage is TRBV2 and J usage is TRBJ1-6; D is undetermined. The CDR3 loop spans 16 amino acids. CDR1 is SNHLY, CDR2 FYNNEI, per germline. Trimming pared 3 bases from V and 0 bases from J, leaving 9 bases between. The CDR3 region is CASSDCRSSYNSPLHF. DNA of the CDR3: TGTGCCAGCAGTGATTGTCGGAGCTCCTATAATTCACCCCTCCACTTT.

This clone was counted only a few times. The genes are TRBV19 and TRBJ1-5; unclear D gene. CDR1 is LNHDA, CDR2 SQIVND, per germline (reference sequence). The CDR3 length is 16 residues. V dropped 5 bases and J dropped 9 bases, with 23 bases sitting between them. Written as DNA, the CDR3 is TGTGCCAGTAGTGCCCGGGATAGTGCGACCCAAGGGCCCCAGCATTTT. This encodes CASSARDSATQGPQHF.

This chain connects TRBV18 to TRBJ2-3; D is unresolved. V gave up 2 bases and J gave up 0 bases, with 15 bases separating them. The CDR3 is made up of 17 amino acids. Germline loops: CDR1 KGHSH, CDR2 LQKENI. CDR3 loop: CASSPKMGVTSTDTQYF. CDR3 DNA sequence: TGTGCCAGCTCACCAAAGATGGGCGTAACTAGCACAGATACGCAGTATTTT.

This chain joins TRBV7-9 and TRBJ1-1, with 7 bases identical to TRBD1. The length of the CDR3 is 16 residues. Trimming removed 2 bases from V and 5 bases from J; junction bases left unmatched: 11. Germline lookup yields CDR1 SEHNR and CDR2 FQNEAQ (reference sequence). The CDR3 coding sequence is TGTGCCAGCAGCTTATCTCCCGACAGGGCGGAAACTGAAGCTTTCTTT. This encodes CASSLSPDRAETEAFF.

The rearrangement uses TRBV6-5 and TRBJ2-1; perhaps TRBD1 as D (6 bases). The germline V gene encodes CDR1 MNHEY and CDR2 SVGAGI. This CDR3 comprises 15 residues. Trimming took off 5 bases at V and 5 bases at J, with 16 bases between the two ends. The CDR3 loop reads CASSHTGTPDNEQFF. The CDR3 nucleotides are TGTGCCAGCAGTCACACCGGGACACCAGACAATGAGCAGTTCTTC.

The chain joins TRBV7-8 to TRBJ2-2; D possibly corresponds to TRBD1 (7 bases). Germline V gene data show CDR1 as SGHVS and CDR2 as FQNEAQ. The germline V and J ends were trimmed by 2 bases and 0 bases, with 19 bases remaining between them. The CDR3 sequence is 19 residues long. CDR3: CASSLYGRGRFANTGELFF. In DNA, the CDR3 is TGTGCCAGCAGCTTATATGGCAGGGGGAGGTTCGCGAACACCGGGGAGCTGTTTTTT.

This sequence joins TRBV4-3 and TRBJ2-1, with a tentative D call TRBD2 (6 bases). CDR3 size: 18 residues. CDR1 is LGHNA and CDR2 is YSLEER in the germline V gene. V was trimmed by 0 bases and J by 7 bases, leaving 22 bases between them. The CDR3 DNA reads as TGCGCCAGCAGCCAAGATCTGGAGGAGGGGCGGTTGGGGAATGAGCAGTTCTTC. Residues: CASSQDLEEGRLGNEQFF.

In regard to this clone: A read error may account for a junction end that differs from germline. The chain carries TRBV10-2 and TRBJ2-7, with TRBD1 matching over 7 bases. The CDR3 is made up of 17 amino acids. Germline V CDR1 and CDR2: WSHSY, SAAADI. CDR3 DNA sequence: TGCGCCAGCAGCCGACAGGGCTGGGTAATAGGATCCTACGGGCAGTACTTC. This translates into CASSRQGWVIGSYGQYF.

Regarding this clone: Other DNA sequences in this sample translate to the same CDR3. This rearrangement joins TRBV2 to TRBJ1-2; D may be TRBD1 (5 bases). Trimming removed 6 bases from V and 8 bases from J, with 22 bases in between. This CDR3 spans 15 amino acids. Looked up from germline, CDR1 is SNHLY and CDR2 is FYNNEI. This CDR3 is CASSDSVARVEGYTF. DNA for the CDR3: TGTGCCAGCAGCGACTCGGTGGCCAGGGTAGAAGGCTACACCTTC. The full variable domain, in which reference TRBV2 and TRBJ1-2 provide the parts outside the CDR3, is EPEVTQTPSHQVTQMGQEVILRCVPISNHLYFYWYRQILGQKVEFLVSFYNNEISEKSEIFDDQFSVERPDGSNFTLKIRSTKLEDSAMYFCASSDSVARVEGYTFGSGTRLTVV.

This clone occurred once. The rearrangement joins TRBV7-2 to TRBJ2-4, with TRBD2 matching over 13 bases. CDR3 length: 15 residues. Germline V CDR1 and CDR2: SGHTA, FQGNSA. J was trimmed by 13 bases and V by 10 bases; bases with no gene match: 16. CDR3 sequence (DNA): TGTGCCATTCTCCAACGACTAGCGGGGGGATATCCCCAGTACTTC. The encoded protein is CAILQRLAGGYPQYF.

The chain links TRBV7-6 to TRBJ2-5; D gene ambiguous. The germline V and J ends were trimmed by 1 base and 4 bases, with 13 bases remaining between them. The length of the CDR3 is 15 residues. In germline, CDR1 is SGHVS, CDR2 FNYEAQ. The CDR3 region is CASSLGSPPLETQYF. The DNA for the CDR3 is TGTGCCAGCAGCTTAGGTAGCCCCCCCCTAGAGACCCAGTACTTC. Based on the CDR3 plus reference TRBV7-6 and TRBJ2-5, the full variable domain is GAGVSQSPRYKVTKRGQDVALRCDPISGHVSLYWYRQALGQGPEFLTYFNYEAQQDKSGLPNDRFSAERPEGSISTLTIQRTEQRDSAMYRCASSLGSPPLETQYFGPGTRLLVL.

This clone showed up just once. The gene calls are TRBV5-5 and TRBJ1-5; D unresolved. V was pared by 2 bases and J by 2 bases, with 17 bases between. Germline V CDR1 and CDR2: SGHKS, YYEKEE (reference sequence). The CDR3 sequence is 17 residues long. CDR3: CASSFCVWRVCNQPQHF. The CDR3 DNA follows: TGTGCCAGCAGCTTTTGTGTTTGGAGGGTATGCAATCAGCCCCAGCATTTT.

This clone was seen a handful of times. The chain has TRBV14 and TRBJ2-3, with TRBD2 identical over 9 bases. V shed 0 bases and J 0 bases; nucleotides not matched to a gene: 1. Germline-derived CDR1 and CDR2 are SGHDN and FVKESK. The length of the CDR3 is 16 residues. CDR3 protein: CASSQEAGGSTDTQYF. The CDR3 DNA sequence: TGTGCCAGCAGCCAAGAGGCGGGGGGGAGCACAGATACGCAGTATTTT.